The clone carrying this T cell receptor (beta chain) has at least ten counts. This specimen comes from a study of early T cells in non-severe SARS-CoV-2 infection. Study background: Chains from this unsorted whole-blood bulk RNA could not be paired.

Unique molecular identifier tags were affixed to discrete cDNA molecules. MiXCR, applied by TCRdb to the 5' RACE reads, yields one record per CDR3 protein. This sample has 90,000 to 120,000 distinct CDR3 sequences, with 11% found just once. V was cut by 9 bases and J by 9 bases, with 6 bases left in between. Germline assignment: CDR1 MNHEY and CDR2 SVGEGT. The CDR3 is 9 residues long. Sequencing was done on a sample of whole blood. V is TRBV6-2 or TRBV6-3 and J is TRBJ1-5; D call uncertain. The TCR was taken from an adult who was a healthcare worker with PCR-confirmed SARS-CoV-2 infection or an uninfected control (not recorded which). CDR3 bases: TGTGCCAGTCGAGGGCCCCAGCATTTT. It is translated as CASRGPQHF.